This T cell receptor (beta chain) appears in the sequencing data of a study of cytomegalovirus exposure and HLA in healthy donors listed by TCRdb under 2017. In the study overall: An earlier analysis of roughly 570 of the donors reported 250 to 350 Gb of sequence data and about 120 million unique TCR beta sequences obtained from about 170 million T cells. About 310 gigabases of sequencing data and tens of millions of unique TCR sequences were included in an early release covering under 650 HLA-typed donors. Of the approximately 400 genotyped donors, around 81% fell in the genetic ancestry cluster associated with self-reported Caucasian donors. The aim of the study was to test whether cataloging public T cell receptors could identify signatures of past pathogen exposure. The study profiled the T cell repertoires of fewer than 850 subjects by immunosequencing and related them to cytomegalovirus serostatus. A separate validation cohort of about 110 different subjects was used in addition to the roughly 700-subject first cohort. The study combined high-throughput TCR immunosequencing, statistical association of individual TCRs with disease status, and machine learning to predict cytomegalovirus infection status. In a later analysis, previously published TCR beta repertoires from 666 donors were re-analyzed and high-resolution HLA genotyping was added so that TCR occurrence patterns could be studied. The later analysis used no new phenotypic data to find candidate immune exposures, relying instead on TCR beta sequences and their occurrence across donors. An earlier analysis of 587 of the donors applied high-throughput TCR beta sequencing to assess whether each TCR beta V gene segment acted as functional or pseudogenic. Donor age, sex, ethnicity and CMV serostatus were compiled alongside the repertoire data. Genome-wide SNP genotypes for about 65% of the 666 donors were used in a later genetic analysis, which treated that subset as a discovery cohort. All discovery cohort repertoires had been generated on a single sequencing platform. HLA typing covered class I and class II loci at four-digit resolution. The number of donors typed differed by locus, with roughly 629-640 for A, B, C, DRB1 and DQB1, 522 for DQA1, 606 for DPA1, and 450 to 480 for DPB1. A handful of DR-DQ haplotypes were handled as single units for association and clustering because linkage in the cohort was strong. Among under 450 genotyped donors of the cohort, an average of 235,054 unique TCR beta nucleotide sequences were sequenced per donor, around 20% of them non-productive. General conclusions and limits of the study: Presence/absence analyses assumed roughly uniform sequencing depth across donors, an assumption that may not hold. The earlier analysis of about 600 of the donors excluded about 16 rarely observed V segments, including chromosome 9 orphons, because counts were too low. A cluster of highly shared sequence variants was judged likely to be a technical artifact of the sequencing pipeline. Several of the top co-occurrence clusters appeared to be linked to parvovirus B19, influenza, CMV and Epstein-Barr virus, according to a later analysis. A later analysis associated about 17,000 TCR beta sequences with specific HLA alleles at a false discovery rate of 0.05. An association between a missense DCLRE1C variant and V-gene and J-gene trimming of TCR beta chains was found in a later genetic analysis and replicated in an independent cohort. Most CMV-associated TCR beta chains appeared to be HLA-restricted in a later analysis, and the HLA associations seemed to be driven largely by CMV exposure. In vitro tests confirmed that a few of the cytomegalovirus-associated TCR beta chains recognize cytomegalovirus antigens. A further reported finding was that TCR beta sequences accurately predicted the HLA-A and HLA-B alleles for most subjects in the first cohort. An earlier analysis of 587 of the donors showed that most TCR beta V segments appeared in productive rearrangements either about 87% or about 30% of the time, which broadly matched IMGT annotations. A later analysis found that TCR association rates varied across HLA loci, with DRB1 alleles showing the most associated TCRs and HLA-C alleles the fewest. Compared with the 666-donor mean, donors in an Asian-associated ancestry cluster had fewer N-insertions in productive TCRs, according to a later genetic analysis. Strong co-occurrence of HLA alleles, especially DR and DQ, made assigning TCR associations to individual alleles difficult. The study listed 164 TCR beta chains as associated with cytomegalovirus. Because HLA typing was missing for some donors at each locus, association tests included only the typed subset. Cytomegalovirus status was reported to be diagnosed by the classifier with high specificity and sensitivity in both the original and validation cohorts. The authors suggested that the approach could potentially be extended to other disease states and immunological phenotypes. Most TCR sequences were observed very rarely across donors, whereas some public TCRs were present in many individuals. For the cohort, immune exposure information was limited to CMV serostatus. The cohort was sequenced for TCR beta chains only, and without alpha or paired-chain data the features that could be detected were limited. Correlated functional status among segregating V segments might be attributable to linkage disequilibrium, but an unknown experimental factor could not be ruled out. Because the 87-base-pair reads could not distinguish some IMGT-functional V segments, including TRBV6-2 and TRBV6-3, those segments were excluded. In a later analysis, HLA-associated TCR beta chains showed more clonal expansion and lower generation probabilities than non-associated chains that were equally common.

The protocol used for the library was the immunoSEQ multiplex PCR assay. For the multiplex PCR, a mixture combining 60 forward primers for TCR Vbeta segments and 13 reverse primers for TCR Jbeta segments was used. The CDR3 region of rearranged TCR beta genes was amplified from genomic DNA by a multiplex PCR assay. Amplified TCR beta libraries were sequenced as 87-base-pair reads on the Illumina HiSeq System. On the authors' methods: In a later analysis, some 80 million unique TCR beta chains were counted across the 666 repertoires, and some 10 million of these chains were shared by at least two donors. To remove PCR and sequencing errors, raw reads were error-corrected and collapsed into unique sequences using a nearest-neighbor algorithm that merged closely related sequences. CDR3 sequences were aligned to IMGT reference sequences to assign V, D and J gene segments. For a sequence to be retained, at least a six-nucleotide match to both a V gene segment and a J gene segment was required. A rearrangement was called productive if the CDR3 had no stop codons and remained in frame with V and J, and every other rearrangement was called non-productive. Following IMGT convention, CDR3 was defined as the stretch from the second conserved V-encoded cysteine up to the conserved J-encoded phenylalanine. In an earlier analysis of more than 550 of the donors, sequences lacking an unambiguous match to a single V gene segment were excluded. In an earlier analysis of almost 600 of the donors, a V segment was called functional when productive rearrangements were above 56.7%, and segregating when the standard deviation between donors exceeded 5%. A statistical classification framework was built to diagnose cytomegalovirus status from the catalog of TCR beta chain sequences. V and J gene assignment, in a later analysis, came from comparing TCR nucleotide sequences with IMGT/GENE-DB human TR gene sequences. The TCRdist pipeline was used in a later analysis to assign CDR3 sequences and most-parsimonious VDJ recombination scenarios. A later analysis defined each TCR beta chain by its CDR3 amino acid sequence plus V-gene family, and excluded reads lacking a unique V-gene family. A later analysis removed 450 to 600 highly shared, low-generation-probability nucleotide sequences to deal with suspected cross-contamination and a sequencing artifact. A later analysis calculated a clonal expansion index for each public chain from normalized within-repertoire ranks of inferred template counts. In a later analysis, generation probabilities were computed with a VDJ recombination model fitted to out-of-frame rearrangements, and the resulting probabilities were checked against IGoR. In a later analysis, TCR-TCR, TCR-HLA and TCR-CMV co-occurrence was scored with hypergeometric tests, and a repertoire-size bias correction was applied to TCR pairs. In a later analysis, false discovery rates were estimated by permuting HLA or CMV assignments 20 times. In a later analysis, co-occurring TCRs were grouped with DBSCAN, and TCRdist sequence similarity was added when clustering was performed within HLA-allele-positive subsets. Repertoires with fewer than 30,000 or more than 120,000 public chains, plus five repertoires with anomalous nucleotide sharing, were excluded from co-occurrence clustering. In its TCRdb copy, this immuneACCESS table keeps in-frame sequences only and misses some clones. Where compared with another copy, unresolved V genes explain less than half of these, and the others have no known cause. Clonal size and the V and J genes are those of that table, whereas D and trimming came from the DNA. This sample holds about 200,000 clones; about 83% were observed only once. Of the sample, roughly a sixth falls within the top ten clones.

As encoded in the germline V gene, CDR1 is SGHRS while CDR2 is YFSETQ. The junction carries 8 bases between V and J, which are trimmed by 4 bases and 1 base respectively. Taken from cysteine to phenylalanine, the CDR3 has 14 residues. Just CDR3 DNA is preserved here, 42 bases in frame from base 1. The cohort was made up of approximately 700 healthy bone marrow donors. All cohort members were sampled while nominally healthy, although unrecorded immune exposures were likely present. The donor was CMV seronegative and belonged to the group of 352 seronegative cohort members. Each donor provided a peripheral blood sample, and peripheral blood mononuclear cells were used for TCR beta sequencing. The Qiagen DNeasy Blood Extraction Kit was used to extract genomic DNA from the blood cell samples. To note about this clone: Its recognized antigen is unknown. No clone much larger than this one lies a single base away; base qualities are absent. Different DNA sequences within this sample yield the same CDR3.

The receptor chain draws on TRBV5-1 and TRBJ2-2; a weak D assignment points to TRBD1 (6 bases agree). The material sequenced was PBMCs. The sequence came from a man between 40 and 49 years old in good health and CMV-seronegative. The CDR3 reads as follows: CASSTTGNTGELFF. The base sequence is TGCGCCAGCAGCACGACAGGGAACACCGGGGAGCTGTTTTTT.